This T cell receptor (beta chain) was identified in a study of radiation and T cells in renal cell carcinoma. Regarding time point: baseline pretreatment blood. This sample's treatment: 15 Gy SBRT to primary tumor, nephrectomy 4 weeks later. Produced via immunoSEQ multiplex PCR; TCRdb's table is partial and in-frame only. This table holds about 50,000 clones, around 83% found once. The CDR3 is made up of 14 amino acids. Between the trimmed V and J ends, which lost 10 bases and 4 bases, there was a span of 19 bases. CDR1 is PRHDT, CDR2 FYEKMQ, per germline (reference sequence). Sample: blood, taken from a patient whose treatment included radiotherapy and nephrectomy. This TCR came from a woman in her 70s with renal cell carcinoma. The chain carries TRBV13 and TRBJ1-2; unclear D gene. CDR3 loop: CATTSLRERYGYTF. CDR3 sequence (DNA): TGTGCCACCACTTCCCTCCGGGAGCGCTATGGCTACACCTTC.